A single sample is the source of the 23 T cell receptor beta chains below, sequenced in a study of identical twins. One entry per CDR3 protein results from TCRdb running MiXCR on the 5' RACE reads. The sample records about 200,000 distinct CDR3 sequences, approximately 8.3% being singletons. These same records also appear under a second study, on yellow fever vaccine responses in identical twins.

The sample consisted of memory (CD45RO+) T cells sorted from blood. All receptors derive from a woman aged 18-30 years in good health.

The chain links TRBV29-1 to TRBJ2-5; the D call may be TRBD1 or TRBD2 (6 bases each). Germline V gives CDR1 SQVTM, CDR2 ANQGSEA. This CDR3 comprises 13 residues. CDR3 sequence (DNA): TGCGGCGCAGAGCCGGGGGCGTTAGAGACCCAGTACTTC. Translation: CGAEPGALETQYF.

This clonotype was counted many times. The chain is built from TRBV7-3 and TRBJ2-3; 10 bases are shared with TRBD1. The germline V gene encodes CDR1 SGHTA and CDR2 FQGTGA. CDR3 length equals 16 residues. J was trimmed by 5 bases and V by 5 bases; bases with no gene match: 10. This CDR3 is CASSMYGQGVLDTQYF. The CDR3 DNA reads as TGTGCCAGCAGCATGTATGGACAGGGGGTTTTAGATACGCAGTATTTT.

This clonotype came up many times. The chain links TRBV5-1 to TRBJ2-2; a possible D gene is TRBD1 (6 bases). Trimming left V 8 bases short and J 3 bases short, with 14 bases between. This CDR3 is built from 14 residues. Germline-derived CDR1 and CDR2 are SGHRS and YFSETQ. The CDR3 DNA reads TGCGCCAGTAAACCTTCAGGGGACACCGGGGAGCTGTTTTTT. This translates into CASKPSGDTGELFF.

This clonotype has a handful of counts. This chain links TRBV28 with TRBJ2-4; 9 bases map to TRBD1. The CDR3 totals 16 residues. V was pared by 6 bases and J by 4 bases, with 10 bases of the junction left unmatched. Germline V gives CDR1 MDHEN, CDR2 SYDVKM. CDR3 sequence: CASSWDRALRKNIQYF. CDR3 nucleotide sequence: TGTGCCAGCAGCTGGGACAGGGCCCTTAGAAAAAACATTCAGTACTTC.

The CDR3 sequence: CASMQREGNEQFF. The CDR3 DNA reads as TGTGCCAGCATGCAGCGGGAGGGGAATGAGCAGTTCTTC. The rearrangement joins TRBV2 to TRBJ2-1, with 10 bases aligning to TRBD2. Trimming cost V 7 bases and J 7 bases; bases outside gene matches: 4. The length of the CDR3 is 13 residues. CDR1 and CDR2 from the germline V gene are SNHLY and FYNNEI.

This clonotype was observed a few times. The chain couples TRBV7-8 to TRBJ1-5; 8 nucleotides agree with TRBD1. This CDR3 spans 15 amino acids. In germline, CDR1 is SGHVS, CDR2 FQNEAQ. V gave up 5 bases and J gave up 2 bases; unmatched junction bases: 5. The CDR3, as DNA: TGTGCCAGCAGCCCGAAGGACAGGGGCAATCAGCCCCAGCATTTT. It is translated as CASSPKDRGNQPQHF.

This clonotype occurred many times. The rearrangement uses TRBV4-2 and TRBJ2-5, with D unclear. V was cut by 0 bases and J by 6 bases, with 5 bases left in between. The germline gives CDR1 LGHNA, CDR2 YNFKEQ. The CDR3 contains 12 residues. The CDR3 protein is CASSQDQQTQYF. DNA for the CDR3: TGTGCCAGCAGCCAAGATCAGCAGACCCAGTACTTC.

The table lists this clonotype with many counts. The rearrangement uses TRBV4-1 and TRBJ2-3; 8 bases are a match to TRBD2. The ends lost 0 bases at V and 6 bases at J; junction bases unmatched: 11. The germline gives CDR1 MGHRA, CDR2 YSYEKL. The CDR3 runs 17 residues. The CDR3 sequence is CASSQDPGTSAADTQYF. CDR3 bases: TGCGCCAGCAGCCAAGATCCCGGGACTAGTGCGGCTGATACGCAGTATTTT.

This clonotype was counted a few times. This sequence joins TRBV20-1 and TRBJ2-3; tentative D call: TRBD2 (6 bases). This CDR3 has 15 amino acids. V lost 0 bases to trimming and J lost 4 bases, with 14 bases between them. Germline values: CDR1 DFQATT, CDR2 SNEGSKA (reference sequence). CDR3 in amino acids: CSARDLAGLPDTQYF. The CDR3 DNA is TGCAGTGCTAGAGATCTGGCGGGACTCCCAGATACGCAGTATTTT.

The table lists this clonotype with many counts. The rearrangement links TRBV4-2 to TRBJ1-2; D gene unclear. The CDR3 contains 15 residues. Germline V CDR1 and CDR2: LGHNA, YNFKEQ. Trimming took 1 base from V and 4 from J, leaving 13 bases between them. CDR3 nucleotide sequence: TGTGCCAGCAGCCAAGGGAGAGACCCACCCTATGGCTACACCTTC. Translation: CASSQGRDPPYGYTF.

This rearrangement joins TRBV9 to TRBJ2-2; 7 positions agree with TRBD2. CDR3 size: 14 residues. Per germline, CDR1 SGDLS and CDR2 YYNGEE. V lost 3 bases, J lost 7 bases, and 6 bases stayed unmatched. The DNA of the CDR3 is TGTGCCAGCAGCGCCGGACTAGTGGGCGGGGAGCTGTTTTTT. This codes for CASSAGLVGGELFF.

The genes are TRBV7-2 and TRBJ2-1; D uncertain. The CDR3 has 15 residues. Germline CDR1 reads SGHTA; CDR2 reads FQGNSA. With 3 bases removed from V and 4 bases from J, the gap between germline ends came to 13 bases. For the CDR3, the DNA is TGTGCCAGCAGCTTGGGCCAATTTTCTTACAATGAGCAGTTCTTC. It codes for CASSLGQFSYNEQFF.

This clonotype was counted a few times. The V and J genes are TRBV7-2 and TRBJ2-3; D gene uncertain. CDR3 length equals 13 residues. The germline CDR1 and CDR2 sequences are SGHTA and FQGNSA. V shed 2 bases and J shed 4 bases, with 7 bases lying between them. CDR3 bases: TGTGCCAGCAGCTTAATGTTGGCAGATACGCAGTATTTT. It codes for CASSLMLADTQYF.

This clonotype was observed a single time. This chain connects TRBV19 to TRBJ2-1; D gene ambiguous. CDR1 is LNHDA, CDR2 SQIVND, per germline (reference sequence). The length of the CDR3 is 15 residues. The V and J ends lost 3 bases and 5 bases respectively, with 14 bases between them. The CDR3 DNA reads as TGTGCCAGTAGTATTTTGGAATACCAACACAATGAGCAGTTCTTC. Translating gives CASSILEYQHNEQFF.

This clonotype has a count of ten or more. The rearrangement joins TRBV5-5 to TRBJ2-1, with a tentative D call TRBD2 (6 bases). The CDR3 is made up of 16 amino acids. The germline V and J ends were trimmed by 4 bases and 4 bases, with 18 bases remaining between them. Germline V gene lookup returns CDR1 SGHKS and CDR2 YYEKEE (reference sequence). The CDR3 loop is CASSLGWGGGYNEQFF. CDR3 coding DNA: TGTGCCAGCAGCCTGGGCTGGGGCGGAGGGTACAATGAGCAGTTCTTC. Full variable domain (rest looked up from reference TRBV5-5 and TRBJ2-1): DAGVTQSPTHLIKTRGQQVTLRCSPISGHKSVSWYQQVLGQGPQFIFQYYEKEERGRGNFPDRFSARQFPNYSSELNVNALLLGDSALYLCASSLGWGGGYNEQFFGPGTRLTVL.

At least ten counts were recorded for this clonotype. For the CDR3, the DNA is TGTGCCAGCAGCTTCATGGGGCCGAACACCGGGGAGCTGTTTTTT. Amino acids: CASSFMGPNTGELFF. The V and J genes are TRBV7-2 and TRBJ2-2; maybe TRBD1 (5 bases). The germline V and J ends were trimmed by 3 bases and 0 bases, with 8 bases remaining between them. Germline V gene data show CDR1 as SGHTA and CDR2 as FQGNSA. This CDR3 spans 15 amino acids.

This clonotype has at least ten counts. The chain uses TRBV10-3 and TRBJ2-3; no firm D call. This CDR3 region has 12 residues. CDR1 is ENHRY, CDR2 SYGVKD, per germline. V lost 6 bases, J lost 5 bases, and 9 bases lay in between. CDR3 DNA sequence: TGTGCCATCAGCCCCGTTAAAGATACGCAGTATTTT. Its translation: CAISPVKDTQYF.

This clonotype was counted only a few times. This rearrangement joins TRBV5-1 to TRBJ1-1; no clear D gene. The CDR3 consists of 13 residues. V was shortened by 4 bases and J by 2 bases, with 9 bases between the two germline ends. The V gene's germline CDR1 is SGHRS and CDR2 YFSETQ. This CDR3 reads CASSTNRNTEAFF. CDR3 sequence (DNA): TGCGCCAGCAGCACAAACAGAAACACTGAAGCTTTCTTT.

The chain combines TRBV11-3 with TRBJ2-1, with D unresolved. The ends were cut back, 6 bases at V and 2 bases at J, with 8 bases in the middle. CDR1 and CDR2 from the germline V gene are SGHNT and YENEEA. The CDR3 totals 13 residues. The CDR3 nucleotides read TGTGCCAGCAGTCATGGGACCTACAATGAGCAGTTCTTC. This translates into CASSHGTYNEQFF.

J is TRBJ2-4 and V is TRBV25-1; TRBD1 matches at 7 bases. The CDR3 sequence is 17 residues long. Germline trimming cut 3 bases from V and 3 bases from J; bases unmatched to any gene: 11. The germline V gene has CDR1 MGHDK and CDR2 SYGVNS. CDR3 nucleotides: TGTGCCAGCAGTGATTTTATACCAGGGGGTGGCAAAAACATTCAGTACTTC. This codes for CASSDFIPGGGKNIQYF.

Many counts were recorded for this clonotype. The rearrangement joins TRBV7-6 to TRBJ2-1; 7 nucleotides align to TRBD1. CDR1 is SGHVS and CDR2 is FNYEAQ in the germline V gene. The V segment lost 1 base and the J segment 11 bases; nucleotides outside the gene matches: 11. CDR3 length: 15 amino acids. CDR3 region: CASSLETGRTSKQFF. As DNA, the CDR3 is TGTGCCAGCAGCTTAGAGACAGGGCGAACATCCAAGCAGTTCTTC.

This clonotype occurred many times. The rearrangement links TRBV6-5 to TRBJ1-1, with 11 bases identical to TRBD1. V gave up 2 bases and J gave up 5 bases; unmatched junction bases: 1. The CDR3 contains 14 residues. Germline V gives CDR1 MNHEY, CDR2 SVGAGI. CDR3 in amino acids: CASSYGTGGTEAFF. CDR3 sequence (DNA): TGTGCCAGCAGTTACGGGACAGGGGGAACTGAAGCTTTCTTT.

This clonotype was counted ten times or more. The rearrangement joins TRBV5-5 to TRBJ1-5; D uncertain. This CDR3 has 15 amino acids. The germline V and J ends were trimmed by 1 base and 0 bases, with 8 bases remaining between them. Germline V lookup: CDR1 SGHKS, CDR2 YYEKEE (reference sequence). CDR3 nucleotides: TGTGCCAGCAGCTTGAAGGGATATAGCAATCAGCCCCAGCATTTT. The encoded protein is CASSLKGYSNQPQHF.